These T cell receptor beta chains were read from a single sample in a study of siplizumab effects on memory and regulatory T cells. Produced via immunoSEQ multiplex PCR; TCRdb's table is partial and in-frame only. The table shows 65,000 to 85,000 clones, with around 93% occurring only once. The sample comprised CD8+ T cells sorted from blood. The receptors come from a human donor in good health. CDR3s include the opening cysteine and the closing phenylalanine or tryptophan. The order of the fields is clone size, J gene, D gene, V gene, CDR3 DNA, CDR3 protein. D genes are given only for firm matches. Expanded clones get a size class; other rows say once, few or many, or leave the size out.

.,TRBJ1-6,.,TRBV5-1,TGCGCCAGCAGCCTACCAGGGGAATCTTCACCCCTCCACTTT,CASSLPGESSPLHF
.,TRBJ2-3,TRBD1,TRBV27,TGTGCCAGCAGTCCCTTCCAGGGGGCCCTCACAGATACGCAGTATTTT,CASSPFQGALTDTQYF
.,TRBJ2-3,.,TRBV4-2,TGTGCCAGCAGCCAAGACTGGGCGGGGACCAGCACAGATACGCAGTATTTT,CASSQDWAGTSTDTQYF
.,TRBJ2-7,.,TRBV28,TGTGCCAGCAGTCCGAACAGCCCTACCCAGTACTTC,CASSPNSPTQYF
.,TRBJ1-2,.,TRBV30,TGTGCCTGGAGTGTACCCCGGGAACCCTCGCTCAGCTACACCTTC,CAWSVPREPSLSYTF
.,TRBJ1-5,TRBD1,TRBV19,TGTGCCAGTAGTTACATGACAGGGATCAATCAGCCCCAGCATTTT,CASSYMTGINQPQHF
few,TRBJ1-5,TRBD1,TRBV7-9,TGTGCCAGCAGCGATTCGGTGGACAGGGTTCAGCATTTT,CASSDSVDRVQHF
.,TRBJ2-3,TRBD2,TRBV5-1,TGCGCCAGCAGCTTTTTGGGAGGGGGCACAGATACGCAGTATTTT,CASSFLGGGTDTQYF
.,TRBJ2-2,TRBD1,TRBV9,TGTGCCAGCACCCTGACAGGGGCCGGGGAGCTGTTTTTT,CASTLTGAGELFF
.,TRBJ2-7,TRBD1,TRBV7-9,TGTGCCAGCAGAACGGGACAGGGGAACGACGAGCAGTACTTC,CASRTGQGNDEQYF
.,TRBJ2-3,.,TRBV7-7,TGTGCCAGCAGCTTAGTCCTGCACCGCACAGATACGCAGTATTTT,CASSLVLHRTDTQYF
.,TRBJ2-3,TRBD2,TRBV9,TGTGCCAGCAGCGACTTAACTAGCGCAGATACGCAGTATTTT,CASSDLTSADTQYF
.,TRBJ2-7,TRBD2,TRBV7-9,TGTGCCACCCAAGTGGGGGGGGGTTCCCACGAGCAGTACTTC,CATQVGGGSHEQYF
.,TRBJ2-7,.,TRBV19,TGTGCCAGTAGTATAGATGGCAGTTACGAGCAGTACTTC,CASSIDGSYEQYF
.,TRBJ1-1,.,TRBV9,TGTGCCAGCAGCGTAGAGTGGACGGACACTGAAGCTTTCTTT,CASSVEWTDTEAFF
.,TRBJ2-7,.,TRBV9,TGTGCCAGCAGCGCGACAGGAGATTACGAGCAGTACTTC,CASSATGDYEQYF
.,TRBJ2-7,.,TRBV7-6,TGTGCCAGCAGCTTAGCGAAGGGGTACGAGCAGTACTTC,CASSLAKGYEQYF
once,TRBJ2-3,.,TRBV9,TGTGCCAGCAGCCCCTACCCGGGAGATACGCAGTATTTT,CASSPYPGDTQYF
.,TRBJ2-3,TRBD1,TRBV29-1,TGCAGCGTCCCGGGACAGGGGGGCCCCGATACGCAGTATTTT,CSVPGQGGPDTQYF
.,TRBJ1-1,.,TRBV7-6,TGTGCCAGCAGCTTAGGGCTCATGAACACTGAAGCTTTCTTT,CASSLGLMNTEAFF
.,TRBJ2-7,.,TRBV11-2,TGTGCCAGCAGCTTAGGAGGGGACCCCTCCTACGAGCAGTACTTC,CASSLGGDPSYEQYF
.,TRBJ2-7,.,TRBV5-6,TGTGCCAGCAGCTTGGGGTTTACCTACGAGCAGTACTTC,CASSLGFTYEQYF
.,TRBJ2-1,.,TRBV4-1,TGCGCCAGCAGCCGCCTGGGGGCGGATGAGCAGTTCTTC,CASSRLGADEQFF
.,TRBJ2-5,.,TRBV6-5,TGTGCCAGCAGTTACCAGGGAACAAGCGAAGAGACCCAGTACTTC,CASSYQGTSEETQYF
.,TRBJ2-4,.,TRBV28,TGTGCCAGCAGTTTATCCCCCAATTCGGAAAACATTCAGTACTTC,CASSLSPNSENIQYF
.,TRBJ2-5,TRBD1,TRBV2,TGTGCCAGCCATGGGACAGGGTTGCACGAGGAGACCCAGTACTTC,CASHGTGLHEETQYF
.,TRBJ2-1,.,TRBV25-1,TGTGCCAGCAGTGAATTTGTGGCTGGAGATGAGCAGTTCTTC,CASSEFVAGDEQFF
.,TRBJ2-3,.,TRBV12-5,TGTGCTAGTGGCCTGTTGGTACGGGTAGACGGAACAGATACGCAGTATTTT,CASGLLVRVDGTDTQYF
.,TRBJ2-7,.,TRBV9,TGTGCCAGCAGCGTTACTGGCGGGGCCACCTACGAGCAGTACTTC,CASSVTGGATYEQYF
once,TRBJ2-6,.,TRBV30,TGTGCCTGGGTGCTAGGGACCTTACTCTCTGGGGCCAACGTCCTGACTTTC,CAWVLGTLLSGANVLTF
.,TRBJ1-1,.,TRBV28,TGTGCCAGCAGCCCGGATGTTACGAACACTGAAGCTTTCTTT,CASSPDVTNTEAFF
.,TRBJ2-1,.,TRBV7-2,TGTGCCAGCAGCCCCGTAATCTGGGGGAATGAGCAGTTCTTC,CASSPVIWGNEQFF
few,TRBJ1-2,TRBD1,TRBV6-5,TGTGCCAGCAGTTACCAGGGGGCACATGGCTACACCTTC,CASSYQGAHGYTF
.,TRBJ2-5,.,TRBV5-1,TGCGCCAGCAGCTTGGCCACAGCGGAAGAGACCCAGTACTTC,CASSLATAEETQYF